These T cell receptor beta chains were read from a single sample in a study of post-analysis software for immune sequencing data. MiXCR was run by TCRdb on the PCR reads, yielding one entry per CDR3 protein. The repertoire includes approximately 730,000 distinct CDR3 sequences, about half of them detected once, and approximately 4.4% sits in the top ten. The sequenced material came from blood. The receptors derive from a girl aged 5-17 years with multiple sclerosis. Each CDR3 is given with its conserved first and last residue. The order of the fields is D gene, J gene, clone size, CDR3 length, V gene, CDR3 protein, CDR3 DNA. A D gene is named only where the DNA matches it firmly. Clone size is not always given. Where it is, it says once, few, many or a class for expanded clones.

TRBD2 TRBJ2-1 few 14 TRBV20-1 CSAPSGRWYNEQFF TGCAGTGCTCCGAGCGGGAGGTGGTACAATGAGCAGTTCTTC
NA TRBJ2-3 many 13 TRBV29-1 CSVRGEFTDTQYF TGCAGCGTTCGCGGGGAATTCACAGATACGCAGTATTTT
TRBD2 TRBJ2-4 NA 14 TRBV28 CASKGRVSKNIQYF TGTGCCAGCAAGGGGAGGGTCTCCAAAAACATTCAGTACTTC
TRBD1 TRBJ1-2 NA 13 TRBV2 CASNTGASYGYTF TGTGCCAGTAACACAGGGGCTTCCTATGGCTACACCTTC
TRBD2 TRBJ2-1 NA 12 TRBV29-1 CSGERDYNEQFF TGCAGCGGTGAGCGGGACTACAATGAGCAGTTCTTC
NA TRBJ2-1 NA 12 TRBV10-2 CASSGMGDWEFF TGCGCCAGCAGTGGGATGGGGGACTGGGAGTTCTTC
NA TRBJ1-5 NA 18 TRBV5-8 CASSPLGRTFEGNQPQHF TGTGCCAGCAGCCCCCTGGGCAGGACCTTCGAGGGCAATCAGCCCCAGCATTTT
TRBD1 TRBJ2-3 NA 15 TRBV20-1 CSATDRGRGKDTQYF TGCAGTGCTACAGACAGGGGAAGAGGGAAAGATACGCAGTATTTT
TRBD1 TRBJ2-7 few 15 TRBV20-1 CSAHDGTGGHYEQYF TGCAGTGCCCACGACGGGACAGGGGGTCATTACGAGCAGTACTTC
TRBD2 TRBJ2-1 NA 16 TRBV24-1 CATSEPTSGAFDEQFF TGTGCCACCAGTGAGCCGACTAGCGGGGCTTTCGATGAGCAGTTCTTC
NA TRBJ2-3 few 14 TRBV20-1 CSASLGISTDTQYF TGCAGTGCTAGCCTCGGGATTAGCACAGATACGCAGTATTTT
NA TRBJ2-3 NA 13 TRBV29-1 CSVEGRVTPTQYF TGCAGCGTTGAAGGGAGGGTCACACCTACGCAGTATTTT
TRBD1 TRBJ1-2 NA 15 TRBV20-1 CSAPRPTGGLYGYTF TGCAGTGCTCCAAGGCCCACAGGGGGTCTCTATGGCTACACCTTC
TRBD1 TRBJ2-7 NA 14 TRBV29-1 CSGTGQGIGNEQYF TGCAGCGGGACGGGACAGGGGATAGGGAATGAGCAGTACTTC
NA TRBJ2-7 few 14 TRBV7-9 CASSLGGSRGVQYF TGTGCCAGCAGCTTAGGGGGATCCCGTGGGGTGCAGTACTTC
NA TRBJ2-7 few 15 TRBV24-1 CATSATDRGSGKQYF TGTGCCACCAGTGCGACGGATCGTGGGAGCGGCAAGCAGTACTTC
NA TRBJ1-2 NA 12 TRBV20-1 CSARDPVYGYTF TGCAGTGCTAGAGATCCGGTCTATGGCTACACCTTC
NA TRBJ1-5 NA 15 TRBV7-9 CASSSGVGGNQPQHF TGTGCCAGCAGCTCAGGGGTGGGGGGGAATCAGCCCCAGCATTTT
NA TRBJ1-2 NA 15 TRBV3-1 CASSQGRGVSDGYTF TGTGCCAGCAGCCAAGGCAGGGGCGTTTCGGATGGCTACACCTTC
NA TRBJ1-1 NA 14 TRBV28 CASTYYRVTTEAFF TGTGCCAGCACCTATTACAGGGTAACCACTGAAGCTTTCTTT
TRBD1 TRBJ2-6 NA 20 TRBV28 CASSSGGRPLDPSGANVLTF TGTGCCAGCAGTTCAGGGGGCCGGCCCCTGGATCCATCTGGGGCCAACGTCCTGACTTTC
NA TRBJ1-2 few 14 TRBV7-9 CASSSQSNNYGYTF TGTGCCAGCAGCTCCCAATCTAATAACTATGGCTACACCTTC
NA TRBJ1-2 few 14 TRBV3-1 CASSQGLEGYGYTF TGTGCCAGCAGCCAGGGCCTGGAAGGCTATGGCTACACCTTC
NA TRBJ2-3 few 13 TRBV12-3/TRBV12-4 CASRRRGADTQYF TGTGCCAGCAGGCGGCGGGGCGCAGATACGCAGTATTTT
TRBD1 TRBJ1-2 once 16 TRBV4-1 CASSQEGTGAYYGYTF TGCGCCAGCAGCCAAGAAGGGACAGGGGCTTACTATGGCTACACCTTC
NA TRBJ1-2 few 14 TRBV6-2/TRBV6-3 CASSWSNGGDGYTF TGTGCCAGCAGCTGGTCCAATGGGGGCGATGGCTACACCTTC
TRBD1 TRBJ2-7 NA 15 TRBV20-1 CSARPTRDRLYEQYF TGCAGTGCTAGACCAACCCGGGACAGACTCTACGAGCAGTACTTC
NA TRBJ1-1 NA 14 TRBV7-9 CASSARTDNTEAFF TGTGCCAGCAGCGCCCGGACCGATAACACTGAAGCTTTCTTT
NA TRBJ1-2 few 14 TRBV7-6 CASSLLPGENGYTF TGTGCCAGCAGCCTACTCCCGGGGGAGAATGGCTACACCTTC
TRBD2 TRBJ2-4 NA 13 TRBV20-1 CSAGLAASREQYF TGCAGTGCGGGACTAGCGGCTAGCCGGGAGCAGTACTTC
NA TRBJ2-7 NA 14 TRBV27 CASAPWGVAYEQYF TGTGCCAGCGCCCCGTGGGGGGTTGCCTACGAGCAGTACTTC
TRBD2 TRBJ2-7 few 15 TRBV4-3 CASSQGESGGYEQYF TGCGCCAGCAGCCAAGGGGAGAGCGGGGGCTACGAGCAGTACTTC
NA TRBJ1-1 NA 14 TRBV15 CATSREGSNTEAFF TGTGCCACCAGCAGAGAAGGGTCCAACACTGAAGCTTTCTTT
NA TRBJ1-2 NA 12 TRBV29-1 CSVGNSQGGYTF TGCAGCGTGGGGAATTCCCAGGGCGGCTACACCTTC
NA TRBJ2-3 NA 15 TRBV7-8 CASSFGRVGADTQYF TGTGCCAGCAGCTTCGGCCGGGTGGGCGCAGATACGCAGTATTTT
TRBD2 TRBJ2-1 NA 15 TRBV20-1 CSASGLAGAYNEQFF TGCAGTGCTTCCGGACTAGCGGGCGCCTACAATGAGCAGTTCTTC